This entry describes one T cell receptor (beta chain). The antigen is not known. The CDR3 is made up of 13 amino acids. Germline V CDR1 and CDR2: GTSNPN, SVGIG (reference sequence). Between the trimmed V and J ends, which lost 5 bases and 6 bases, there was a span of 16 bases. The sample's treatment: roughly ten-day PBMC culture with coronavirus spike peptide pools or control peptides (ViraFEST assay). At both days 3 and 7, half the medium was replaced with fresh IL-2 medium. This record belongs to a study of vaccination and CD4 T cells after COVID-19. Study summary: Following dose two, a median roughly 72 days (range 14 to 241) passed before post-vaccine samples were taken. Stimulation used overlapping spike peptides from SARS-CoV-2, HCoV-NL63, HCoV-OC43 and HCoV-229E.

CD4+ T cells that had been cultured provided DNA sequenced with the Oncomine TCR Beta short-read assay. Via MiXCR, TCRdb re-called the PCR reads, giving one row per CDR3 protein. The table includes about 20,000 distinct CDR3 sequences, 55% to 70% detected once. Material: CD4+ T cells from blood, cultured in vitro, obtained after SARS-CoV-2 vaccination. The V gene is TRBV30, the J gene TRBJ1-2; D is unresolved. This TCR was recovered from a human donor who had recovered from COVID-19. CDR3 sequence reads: CAWGGWARDGYTF. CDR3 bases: TGTGCCTGGGGAGGATGGGCACGGGATGGCTACACCTTC.